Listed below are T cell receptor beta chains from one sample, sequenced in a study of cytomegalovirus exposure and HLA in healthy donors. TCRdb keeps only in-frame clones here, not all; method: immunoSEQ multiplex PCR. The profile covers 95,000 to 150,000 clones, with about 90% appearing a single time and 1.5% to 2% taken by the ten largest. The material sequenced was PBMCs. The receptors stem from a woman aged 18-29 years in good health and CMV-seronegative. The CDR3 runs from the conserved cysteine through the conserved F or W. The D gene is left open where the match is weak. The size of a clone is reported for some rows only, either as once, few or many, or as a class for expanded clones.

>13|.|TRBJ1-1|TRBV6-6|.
TGTGCCAGCAGTTACCAGGGGAACACTGAAGCTTTCTTT
CASSYQGNTEAFF
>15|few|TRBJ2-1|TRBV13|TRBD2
TGTGCCAGCAGCTCAACTAGCGGGGGGGCGTATGAGCAGTTCTTC
CASSSTSGGAYEQFF
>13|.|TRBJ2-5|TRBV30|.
TGTGCCTGGAGGGCCCAAAAGCAAGAGACCCAGTACTTC
CAWRAQKQETQYF
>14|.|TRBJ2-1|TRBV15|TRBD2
TGTGCCACCAGCAGGACTAGCGGGAGGGTTGAGCAGTTCTTC
CATSRTSGRVEQFF
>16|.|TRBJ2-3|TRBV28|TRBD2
TGTGCCAGCAGTGAGCCTACTAGCGGGAGAGGGGATACGCAGTATTTT
CASSEPTSGRGDTQYF
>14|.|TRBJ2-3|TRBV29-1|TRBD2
TGCAGCGGTGCCCAGCGGGGGAGCACAGATACGCAGTATTTT
CSGAQRGSTDTQYF
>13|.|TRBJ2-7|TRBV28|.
TGTGCCAGCAGTTTCGGACAGTCCTACGAGCAGTACTTC
CASSFGQSYEQYF
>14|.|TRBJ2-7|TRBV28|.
TGTGCCAGCAGTTTAATGCAGGGAACCTACGAGCAGTACTTC
CASSLMQGTYEQYF
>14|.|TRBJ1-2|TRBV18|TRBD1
TGTGCCAGCTCACCCCGGGACAGGGCCAATGGCTACACCTTC
CASSPRDRANGYTF
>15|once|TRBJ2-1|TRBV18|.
TGTGCCAGCTCACCAGGGTGGGTTCTAGTGCATGAGCAGTTCTTC
CASSPGWVLVHEQFF
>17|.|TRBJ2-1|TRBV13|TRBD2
TGTGCCAGCAGCTTGCCTATAGCGGGAGACTTATACAATGAGCAGTTCTTC
CASSLPIAGDLYNEQFF
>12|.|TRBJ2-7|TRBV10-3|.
TGTGCCATCAGGACAGAAGCCTACGAGCAGTACTTC
CAIRTEAYEQYF
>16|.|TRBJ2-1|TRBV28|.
TGTGCCAGCAGGTCGGCGGGGTGGGAGAACTACAATGAGCAGTTCTTC
CASRSAGWENYNEQFF
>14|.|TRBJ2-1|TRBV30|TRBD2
TGTGCCTGGAGTGTATTGCCTAGCGGGGCTGAGCAGTTCTTC
CAWSVLPSGAEQFF
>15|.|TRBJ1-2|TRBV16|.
TGTGCCAGCAGCCGGGCGGTACGGGGTGGAAATGGCTACACCTTC
CASSRAVRGGNGYTF
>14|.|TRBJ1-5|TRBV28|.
TGTGCCAGCAGTAGGGGGGGGGCCAATCAGCCCCAGCATTTT
CASSRGGANQPQHF
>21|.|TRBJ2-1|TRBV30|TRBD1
TGTGCCTGGAGAAGGGACAGGGTCGGACTAGGATCAAGAAGCTCCTACAATGAGCAGTTCTTC
CAWRRDRVGLGSRSSYNEQFF
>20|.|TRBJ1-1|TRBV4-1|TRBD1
TGCGCCAGCAGCCAAGGAGTGCGTCACAGGGGATCCCGATCGAACACTGAAGCTTTCTTT
CASSQGVRHRGSRSNTEAFF
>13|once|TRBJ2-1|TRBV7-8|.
TGTGCCAGCAGCTTGGGTGCGAGCGGTGAGCAGTTCTTC
CASSLGASGEQFF
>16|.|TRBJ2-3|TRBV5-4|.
TGTGCCAGCAGCTTGGCCAAGGGGATACGAACAGATACGCAGTATTTT
CASSLAKGIRTDTQYF
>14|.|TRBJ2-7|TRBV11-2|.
TGTGCCAGCAGCTTAGATCTAGGTGTCCACGAGCAGTACTTC
CASSLDLGVHEQYF
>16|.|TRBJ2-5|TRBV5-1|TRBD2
TGCGCCAGCAGCTTGTGGGCGGGGGGCCTATTAGAGACCCAGTACTTC
CASSLWAGGLLETQYF
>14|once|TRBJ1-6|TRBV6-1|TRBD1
TGTGCCAGCAGTGCCGGGACAGGAAATTCACCCCTCCACTTT
CASSAGTGNSPLHF
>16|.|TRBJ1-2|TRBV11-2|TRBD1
TGTGCCAGCAGCTTTTCCGGGACAGGGGTCTATGGTGGCTACACCTTC
CASSFSGTGVYGGYTF
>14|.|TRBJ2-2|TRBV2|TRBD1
TGTGCCAGCAGTGGACAGGGTGACACCGGGGAGCTGTTTTTT
CASSGQGDTGELFF
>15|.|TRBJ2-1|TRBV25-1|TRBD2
TGTGCCAGCAGTGATGTAGCGGGAGGATCCGTTGAGCAGTTCTTC
CASSDVAGGSVEQFF
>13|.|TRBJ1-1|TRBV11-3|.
TGTGCCAGCAGCTTAGATAGGCGGGAACCGGCTTTCTTT
CASSLDRREPAFF
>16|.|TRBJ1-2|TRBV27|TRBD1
TGTGCCAGCAGTTCCCAAACGAGACAGGGCCACTATGGCTACACCTTC
CASSSQTRQGHYGYTF
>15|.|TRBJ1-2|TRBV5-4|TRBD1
TGTGCCAGCAGCTTGGGGGGGCACAGGGGTAGTGGCTACACCTTC
CASSLGGHRGSGYTF